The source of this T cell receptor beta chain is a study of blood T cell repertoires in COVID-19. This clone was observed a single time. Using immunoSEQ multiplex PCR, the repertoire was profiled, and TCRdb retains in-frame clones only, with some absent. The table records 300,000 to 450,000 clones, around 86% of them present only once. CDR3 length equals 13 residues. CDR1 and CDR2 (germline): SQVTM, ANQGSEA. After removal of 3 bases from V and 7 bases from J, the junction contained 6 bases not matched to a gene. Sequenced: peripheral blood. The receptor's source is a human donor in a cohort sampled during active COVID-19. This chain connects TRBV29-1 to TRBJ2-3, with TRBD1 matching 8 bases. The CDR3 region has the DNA TGCAGCGTTGAGGAGGACAGGGCGAATACGCAGTATTTT. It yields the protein CSVEEDRANTQYF.